A selection of T cell receptor beta chains follows, all from one sample in a study of T cell responses to AZD1222 COVID-19 vaccine. Method: immunoSEQ multiplex PCR; TCRdb's copy keeps in-frame clones and lacks some. The sample carries 95,000 to 150,000 clones, roughly 86% recorded once. Sequenced here: peripheral blood, sampled 28 days after the second AZD1222 dose. These TCRs come from an adult who received the AZD1222 COVID-19 vaccine. CDR3s include the opening cysteine and the closing phenylalanine or tryptophan. A D gene is named only where the DNA matches it firmly. A clone size is listed for some rows: how often the clone was seen (once, few, many), or a class if it is expanded.

d_call: NA
j_call: TRBJ1-5
v_call: TRBV5-1
clone_size: NA
cdr3_aa: CASSRGSGIDQPQHF
cdr3_nt: TGCGCCAGCAGTCGAGGCTCGGGTATAGATCAGCCCCAGCATTTT

d_call: NA
j_call: TRBJ2-7
v_call: TRBV9
clone_size: NA
cdr3_aa: CASSVGSGSYYEQYF
cdr3_nt: TGTGCCAGCAGCGTAGGATCAGGCAGTTACTACGAGCAGTACTTC

d_call: TRBD1
j_call: TRBJ1-5
v_call: TRBV19
clone_size: NA
cdr3_aa: CASGDSEYSNQPQHF
cdr3_nt: TGTGCCAGTGGGGACAGCGAATATAGCAATCAGCCCCAGCATTTT

d_call: NA
j_call: TRBJ1-2
v_call: TRBV5-1
clone_size: NA
cdr3_aa: CASSLDLGSYTF
cdr3_nt: TGCGCCAGCAGCTTAGACCTTGGAAGCTACACCTTC

d_call: TRBD1
j_call: TRBJ1-5
v_call: TRBV7-8
clone_size: NA
cdr3_aa: CASSLSNRGVGQPQHF
cdr3_nt: TGTGCCAGCAGCTTATCGAACAGGGGGGTAGGCCAGCCCCAGCATTTT

d_call: NA
j_call: TRBJ2-7
v_call: TRBV7-2
clone_size: NA
cdr3_aa: CASSLSVSDVYEQYF
cdr3_nt: TGTGCCAGCAGCTTATCCGTTAGCGATGTCTACGAGCAGTACTTC

d_call: TRBD2
j_call: TRBJ2-3
v_call: TRBV4-3
clone_size: NA
cdr3_aa: CASSLGGVAGSTDTQYF
cdr3_nt: TGCGCCAGCAGCCTCGGAGGGGTAGCGGGAAGCACAGATACGCAGTATTTT

d_call: NA
j_call: TRBJ2-3
v_call: TRBV6-5
clone_size: NA
cdr3_aa: CASAQGLGENTQYF
cdr3_nt: TGTGCCAGCGCCCAGGGTTTGGGGGAAAATACGCAGTATTTT

d_call: NA
j_call: TRBJ1-2
v_call: TRBV2
clone_size: NA
cdr3_aa: CASSEGRRTFGYTF
cdr3_nt: TGTGCCAGCAGTGAAGGACGGCGGACCTTTGGCTACACCTTC

d_call: NA
j_call: TRBJ2-3
v_call: TRBV11-2
clone_size: NA
cdr3_aa: CASSLVGLADTQYF
cdr3_nt: TGTGCCAGCAGCTTAGTAGGGCTCGCAGATACGCAGTATTTT

d_call: NA
j_call: TRBJ2-1
v_call: TRBV19
clone_size: NA
cdr3_aa: CASSISQGSYNEQFF
cdr3_nt: TGTGCCAGTAGTATCTCTCAGGGTTCCTACAATGAGCAGTTCTTC

d_call: TRBD1
j_call: TRBJ2-1
v_call: TRBV2
clone_size: NA
cdr3_aa: CASKDRGRSNEQFF
cdr3_nt: TGTGCCAGCAAGGACAGGGGAAGGTCAAATGAGCAGTTCTTC

d_call: TRBD2
j_call: TRBJ2-3
v_call: TRBV27
clone_size: once
cdr3_aa: CASSSLAGGALRTDTQYF
cdr3_nt: TGTGCCAGCAGTTCCCTAGCGGGGGGAGCGCTTAGGACAGATACGCAGTATTTT

d_call: TRBD2
j_call: TRBJ2-3
v_call: TRBV5-1
clone_size: NA
cdr3_aa: CASSLTSGGASDTQYF
cdr3_nt: TGCGCCAGCAGCTTGACTAGCGGGGGGGCCTCAGATACGCAGTATTTT

d_call: NA
j_call: TRBJ1-2
v_call: TRBV6-5
clone_size: NA
cdr3_aa: CASSRTVLNYGYTF
cdr3_nt: TGTGCCAGCAGTCGAACGGTCTTGAACTATGGCTACACCTTC

d_call: NA
j_call: TRBJ1-4
v_call: TRBV7-5
clone_size: NA
cdr3_aa: CARSRTGSGEKLFF
cdr3_nt: TGTGCCAGAAGCCGGACAGGGTCAGGAGAAAAACTGTTTTTT

d_call: NA
j_call: TRBJ2-3
v_call: TRBV7-3
clone_size: few
cdr3_aa: CASSTGGTDTQYF
cdr3_nt: TGTGCCAGCAGCACGGGGGGCACAGATACGCAGTATTTT

d_call: NA
j_call: TRBJ2-7
v_call: TRBV30
clone_size: NA
cdr3_aa: CAWGPLREQYF
cdr3_nt: TGTGCCTGGGGGCCTTTGCGGGAGCAGTACTTC

d_call: NA
j_call: TRBJ2-2
v_call: TRBV10-1
clone_size: NA
cdr3_aa: CASSRGGNGELFF
cdr3_nt: TGCGCCAGCAGTAGAGGGGGAAACGGGGAGCTGTTTTTT

d_call: NA
j_call: TRBJ2-5
v_call: TRBV5-4
clone_size: NA
cdr3_aa: CASSLSLKEETQYF
cdr3_nt: TGTGCCAGCAGCTTGTCCCTTAAAGAAGAGACCCAGTACTTC

d_call: NA
j_call: TRBJ2-7
v_call: TRBV18
clone_size: NA
cdr3_aa: CASSPHSYEQYF
cdr3_nt: TGTGCCAGCTCACCGCACTCCTACGAGCAGTACTTC

d_call: TRBD1
j_call: TRBJ1-6
v_call: TRBV2
clone_size: NA
cdr3_aa: CASSSRGNGSPLHF
cdr3_nt: TGTGCCAGCAGCTCCAGGGGGAACGGGTCACCCCTCCACTTT

d_call: NA
j_call: TRBJ2-1
v_call: TRBV7-9
clone_size: NA
cdr3_aa: CASSLWLGHESNEQFF
cdr3_nt: TGTGCCAGCAGCTTATGGCTGGGACACGAGAGTAATGAGCAGTTCTTC

d_call: NA
j_call: TRBJ1-5
v_call: TRBV28
clone_size: NA
cdr3_aa: CASSLEQPQHF
cdr3_nt: TGTGCCAGCAGTTTAGAACAGCCCCAGCATTTT

d_call: NA
j_call: TRBJ1-6
v_call: TRBV3-1/TRBV3-2
clone_size: NA
cdr3_aa: CASSSGEGPLHF
cdr3_nt: TGTGCCAGCAGCTCGGGAGAAGGGCCCCTCCACTTT

d_call: NA
j_call: TRBJ2-2
v_call: TRBV4-3
clone_size: NA
cdr3_aa: CASSQLFAAPGTGELFF
cdr3_nt: TGCGCCAGCAGCCAACTGTTCGCAGCCCCCGGTACCGGGGAGCTGTTTTTT

d_call: NA
j_call: TRBJ1-2
v_call: TRBV12-3/TRBV12-4
clone_size: NA
cdr3_aa: CASSPQGIYGYTF
cdr3_nt: TGTGCCAGCAGTCCCCAAGGGATCTATGGCTACACCTTC

d_call: NA
j_call: TRBJ1-4
v_call: TRBV4-3
clone_size: NA
cdr3_aa: CASSQGGANEKLFF
cdr3_nt: TGCGCCAGCAGCCAAGGAGGAGCTAATGAAAAACTGTTTTTT

d_call: NA
j_call: TRBJ1-5
v_call: TRBV6-5
clone_size: NA
cdr3_aa: CASSPHAGRPQHF
cdr3_nt: TGTGCCAGCAGTCCGCATGCTGGTCGGCCCCAGCATTTT

d_call: NA
j_call: TRBJ1-1
v_call: TRBV3-1/TRBV3-2
clone_size: once
cdr3_aa: CASSRGNTEAFF
cdr3_nt: TGTGCCAGCAGCCGGGGGAACACTGAAGCTTTCTTT

d_call: NA
j_call: TRBJ1-6
v_call: TRBV9
clone_size: NA
cdr3_aa: CASSAFDRMNSPLHF
cdr3_nt: TGTGCCAGCAGCGCCTTCGACAGGATGAATTCACCCCTCCACTTT

d_call: NA
j_call: TRBJ2-3
v_call: TRBV28
clone_size: NA
cdr3_aa: CASSLEGTPRGVTDTQYF
cdr3_nt: TGTGCCAGCAGTTTAGAGGGGACCCCCAGGGGAGTCACAGATACGCAGTATTTT

d_call: TRBD1
j_call: TRBJ2-2
v_call: TRBV11-2
clone_size: NA
cdr3_aa: CASSLGGTGVTGELFF
cdr3_nt: TGTGCCAGCAGCTTAGGAGGGACAGGAGTCACCGGGGAGCTGTTTTTT

d_call: TRBD1
j_call: TRBJ1-2
v_call: TRBV5-1
clone_size: once
cdr3_aa: CASSLSGTGEGGYTF
cdr3_nt: TGCGCCAGCAGCTTATCCGGGACAGGGGAAGGGGGCTACACCTTC

d_call: NA
j_call: TRBJ1-1
v_call: TRBV2
clone_size: NA
cdr3_aa: CASRKEGFNTEAFF
cdr3_nt: TGTGCCAGCAGAAAAGAGGGTTTTAACACTGAAGCTTTCTTT

d_call: NA
j_call: TRBJ1-1
v_call: TRBV21-1
clone_size: NA
cdr3_aa: CASSNLNTEAFF
cdr3_nt: TGTGCCAGCAGCAACCTGAACACTGAAGCTTTCTTT

d_call: TRBD2
j_call: TRBJ2-1
v_call: TRBV5-1
clone_size: NA
cdr3_aa: CASSLGEGPYNEQFF
cdr3_nt: TGCGCCAGCAGCTTGGGGGAGGGGCCCTACAATGAGCAGTTCTTC

d_call: TRBD1
j_call: TRBJ1-2
v_call: TRBV18
clone_size: NA
cdr3_aa: CASSPGQGVGYTF
cdr3_nt: TGTGCCAGCTCACCAGGACAGGGGGTCGGCTACACCTTC

d_call: NA
j_call: TRBJ2-3
v_call: TRBV29-1
clone_size: NA
cdr3_aa: CSVEGQGINTDTQYF
cdr3_nt: TGCAGCGTTGAGGGTCAAGGGATCAACACAGATACGCAGTATTTT

d_call: NA
j_call: TRBJ2-2
v_call: TRBV19
clone_size: NA
cdr3_aa: CASRAGANTGELFF
cdr3_nt: TGTGCCAGTAGGGCGGGGGCTAACACCGGGGAGCTGTTTTTT

d_call: TRBD1
j_call: TRBJ2-3
v_call: TRBV19
clone_size: NA
cdr3_aa: CASSIGQGADTQYF
cdr3_nt: TGTGCCAGTAGTATAGGACAGGGGGCAGATACGCAGTATTTT

d_call: NA
j_call: TRBJ2-2
v_call: TRBV29-1
clone_size: NA
cdr3_aa: CSVHEGNSKYTGELFF
cdr3_nt: TGCAGCGTCCACGAGGGGAACTCTAAGTACACCGGGGAGCTGTTTTTT

d_call: TRBD1
j_call: TRBJ2-7
v_call: TRBV6-1
clone_size: NA
cdr3_aa: CASSDGQGAYEQYF
cdr3_nt: TGTGCCAGCAGTGACGGACAGGGCGCCTACGAGCAGTACTTC

d_call: NA
j_call: TRBJ1-1
v_call: TRBV4-1
clone_size: few
cdr3_aa: CASSQDPGHSEAFF
cdr3_nt: TGCGCCAGCAGCCAAGATCCAGGGCATTCTGAAGCTTTCTTT

d_call: NA
j_call: TRBJ2-2
v_call: TRBV6-2/TRBV6-3
clone_size: NA
cdr3_aa: CASSRLLRDIHTGELFF
cdr3_nt: TGTGCCAGCAGCCGTCTCCTCCGGGACATCCACACCGGGGAGCTGTTTTTT

d_call: NA
j_call: TRBJ1-1
v_call: TRBV27
clone_size: NA
cdr3_aa: CASSFEGLNTEAFF
cdr3_nt: TGTGCCAGCAGTTTTGAAGGGCTGAACACTGAAGCTTTCTTT

d_call: TRBD1
j_call: TRBJ2-7
v_call: TRBV5-6
clone_size: NA
cdr3_aa: CASRLRDRGLYEQYF
cdr3_nt: TGTGCCAGCCGCCTACGGGACAGGGGGCTGTACGAGCAGTACTTC